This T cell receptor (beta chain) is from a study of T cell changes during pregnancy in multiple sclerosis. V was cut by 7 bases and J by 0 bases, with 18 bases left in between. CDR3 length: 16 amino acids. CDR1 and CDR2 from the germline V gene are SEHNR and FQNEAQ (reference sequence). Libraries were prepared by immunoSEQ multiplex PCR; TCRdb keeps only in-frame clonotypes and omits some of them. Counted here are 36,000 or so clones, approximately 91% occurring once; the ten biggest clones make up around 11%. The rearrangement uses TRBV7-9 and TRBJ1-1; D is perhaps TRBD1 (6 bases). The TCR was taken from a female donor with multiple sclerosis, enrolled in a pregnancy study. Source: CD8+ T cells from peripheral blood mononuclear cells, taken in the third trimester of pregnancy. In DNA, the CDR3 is TGTGCCAGCAACGACTTTGCCGGACAGATGAACACTGAAGCTTTCTTT. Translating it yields CASNDFAGQMNTEAFF.